This entry is about one T cell receptor (beta chain). Its matching antigen is unknown. CDR1 WSHSY and CDR2 SAAADI come from the germline V gene. The CDR3 sequence is 11 residues long. The V and J ends lost 6 bases and 8 bases respectively, with 10 bases between them. Researchers tagged individual cDNA molecules with unique molecular identifiers. TCRdb re-derived calls from the 5' RACE reads in MiXCR, one entry per CDR3 protein. The table has some 56,000 distinct CDR3 sequences, about 16% seen once. The data stem from a study of early T cells in non-severe SARS-CoV-2 infection. For the study at large: Sequencing of unsorted whole blood was done on bulk RNA, leaving chains unpaired. Notes on the study in general: Matching against VDJdb likely underestimated virus-specific expansions, favoring anti-spike CD8.

The TCR originated in an adult who was a healthcare worker with PCR-confirmed SARS-CoV-2 infection or an uninfected control (not recorded which). The sequencing used whole blood, collected at baseline. The V and J genes are TRBV10-2 and TRBJ1-1; D is ambiguous. The CDR3 loop reads CASSPQVEAFF. CDR3 in DNA: TGCGCCAGCAGCCCCCAGGTGGAAGCTTTCTTT.